The T cell receptor beta chain described here comes from a study of tumor-infiltrating lymphocytes in primary liver carcinoma. Production of TCR beta cDNA used roughly 480 ng total RNA together with a constant-region primer. Amplification in three nested multiplex PCR rounds with slightly modified ARM-PCR gave rise to TCR beta libraries. Each CDR3 protein gets one entry after TCRdb re-called the multiplex PCR reads with MiXCR. The sample contains 80,000 to 100,000 distinct CDR3 sequences, less than 70% of which appear only once. Co-extracting RNA and DNA was done with about 17-30 mg of unsorted bulk tissue as input. By surgical resection, the patients were treated for their primary liver carcinoma. In regard to this clonotype: A much larger clone lies a single base off, so this may be a read error.

The sample taken for sequencing was tumor-adjacent normal liver tissue. The receptor comes from a man in his forties with primary liver carcinoma and hepatitis B virus infection.

CDR3 coding DNA: TGTGCCAGCAGCGTAGTCACCTACAATGAGCAGTTCTTC. Translated, it gives CASSVVTYNEQFF. The rearrangement joins TRBV7-9 to TRBJ2-1, with D uncertain. V lost 5 bases, J lost 2 bases, and 7 bases lay in between. This CDR3 spans 13 amino acids. Germline V gives CDR1 SEHNR, CDR2 FQNEAQ (reference sequence). Full variable domain (outside the CDR3, taken from reference TRBV7-9 and TRBJ2-1): DTGVSQNPRHKITKRGQNVTFRCDPISEHNRLYWYRQTLGQGPEFLTYFQNEAQLEKSRLLSDRFSAERPKGSFSTLEIQRTEQGDSAMYLCASSVVTYNEQFFGPGTRLTVL.